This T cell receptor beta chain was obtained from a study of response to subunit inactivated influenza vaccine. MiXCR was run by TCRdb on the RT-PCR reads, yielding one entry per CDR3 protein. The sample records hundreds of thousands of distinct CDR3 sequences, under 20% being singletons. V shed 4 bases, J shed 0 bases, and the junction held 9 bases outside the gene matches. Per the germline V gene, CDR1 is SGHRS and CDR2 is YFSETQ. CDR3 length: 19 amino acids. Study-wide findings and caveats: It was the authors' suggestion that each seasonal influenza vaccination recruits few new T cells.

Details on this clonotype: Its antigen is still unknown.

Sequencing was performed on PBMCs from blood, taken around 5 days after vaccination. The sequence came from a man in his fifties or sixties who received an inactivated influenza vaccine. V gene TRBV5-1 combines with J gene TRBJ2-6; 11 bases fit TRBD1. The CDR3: CASSPVGQGVLSGANVLTF. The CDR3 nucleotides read TGCGCCAGCAGCCCGGTGGGACAGGGGGTCCTCTCTGGGGCCAACGTCCTGACTTTC.